In its sample, the clone carrying this T cell receptor beta chain ranks as medium-sized. The sample originates from a study of identifying expanded T cells in peripheral blood. V lost 8 bases, J lost 8 bases, and 9 bases stayed unmatched. Looked up from germline, CDR1 is SNHLY and CDR2 is FYNNEI. The CDR3 covers 14 residues. Libraries were prepared by immunoSEQ multiplex PCR; TCRdb keeps only in-frame clonotypes and omits some of them. The sample carries around 78,000 clones, approximately 84% recorded once. Material for sequencing was blood. The chain carries TRBV2 and TRBJ2-1, with 10 bases identical to TRBD2. This receptor was taken from a person between 18 and 75 years old in good health. Here the CDR3 DNA reads TGTGCCAGCCGAGGACTAGCGGTCCGGGATGAGCAGTTCTTC. This codes for CASRGLAVRDEQFF. Based on the CDR3 plus reference TRBV2 and TRBJ2-1, the full variable domain is EPEVTQTPSHQVTQMGQEVILRCVPISNHLYFYWYRQILGQKVEFLVSFYNNEISEKSEIFDDQFSVERPDGSNFTLKIRSTKLEDSAMYFCASRGLAVRDEQFFGPGTRLTVL.